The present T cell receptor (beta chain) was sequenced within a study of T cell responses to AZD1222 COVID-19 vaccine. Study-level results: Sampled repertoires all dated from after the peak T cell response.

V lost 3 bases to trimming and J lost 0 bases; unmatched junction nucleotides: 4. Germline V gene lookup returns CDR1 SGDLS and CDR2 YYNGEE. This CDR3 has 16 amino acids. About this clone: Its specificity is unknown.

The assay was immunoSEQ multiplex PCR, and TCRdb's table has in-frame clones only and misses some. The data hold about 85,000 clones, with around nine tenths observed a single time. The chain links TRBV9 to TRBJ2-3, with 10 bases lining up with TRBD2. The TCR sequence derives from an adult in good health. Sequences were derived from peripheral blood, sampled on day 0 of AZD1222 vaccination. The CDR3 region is CASSAGLAASTDTQYF. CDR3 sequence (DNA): TGTGCCAGCAGCGCTGGACTAGCGGCAAGCACAGATACGCAGTATTTT.